Listed below are T cell receptor beta chains from one sample, sequenced in a study of T cells after yellow fever vaccination. TCRdb analysed the 5' RACE reads with MiXCR anew, one entry per CDR3 protein. The sample shows a few hundred thousand distinct CDR3 sequences, 15% to 20% of them seen only once. This sample comprised PBMCs, obtained before the yellow fever booster vaccination. These receptors all come from a man aged 18 to 35 who received the YFV17D yellow fever vaccine. CDR3s include the opening cysteine and the closing phenylalanine or tryptophan. The D gene is left open where the match is weak. Clone size is given for some rows only: seen once, a few or many times, or a class if the clone is expanded.

cdr3_nt cdr3_aa clone_size v_call d_call j_call
TGTGCCAGCAGCCGACAGGGGGCTAGAAATGGCTACACCTTC CASSRQGARNGYTF . TRBV3-1 TRBD1 TRBJ1-2
TGTGCCAGCAGCTTAGCCCGCGGACTGGGGGGGTACGAGCAGTACTTC CASSLARGLGGYEQYF . TRBV11-2 TRBD2 TRBJ2-7
TGCGCCAGCAGCCAAACGCCGGGCACTGAAGCTTTCTTT CASSQTPGTEAFF . TRBV4-1 . TRBJ1-1
TGCGCCAGCAGCCAAATCGACAGGGGTCAAGAGACCCAGTACTTC CASSQIDRGQETQYF . TRBV4-1 TRBD1 TRBJ2-5
TGTGCCAGCAGCTTAACAGACAAGAACACTGAAGCTTTCTTT CASSLTDKNTEAFF many TRBV7-9 . TRBJ1-1
TGCGCCAGCCGCCTGACAGGGGGTCACACTGAAGCTTTCTTT CASRLTGGHTEAFF . TRBV5-1 TRBD1 TRBJ1-1
TGTGCCAGCATGTCGAGCTCCTACGAGCAGTACTTC CASMSSSYEQYF few TRBV12-3/TRBV12-4 . TRBJ2-7
TGTGCCACCAGCAGAGATGGGGCGGGCGATCAGCCCCAGCATTTT CATSRDGAGDQPQHF . TRBV15 . TRBJ1-5
TGCGCCAGCAGCCAACTCCCCGGGACTAGCGGGTTTAGCACAGATACGCAGTATTTT CASSQLPGTSGFSTDTQYF . TRBV4-1 TRBD2 TRBJ2-3
TGTGCCACCTATTCGGCGGGGGCGGTGAACACTGAAGCTTTCTTT CATYSAGAVNTEAFF few TRBV6-5 . TRBJ1-1